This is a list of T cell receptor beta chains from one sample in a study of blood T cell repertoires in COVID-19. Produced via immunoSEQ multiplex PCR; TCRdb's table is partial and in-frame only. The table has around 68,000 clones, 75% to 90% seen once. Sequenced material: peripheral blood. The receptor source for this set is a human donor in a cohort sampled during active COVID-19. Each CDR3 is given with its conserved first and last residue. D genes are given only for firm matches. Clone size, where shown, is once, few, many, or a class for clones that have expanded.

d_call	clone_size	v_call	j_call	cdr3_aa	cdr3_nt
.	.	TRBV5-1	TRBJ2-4	CASSPTRTEKNIQYF	TGCGCCAGCAGCCCAACCCGGACAGAGAAAAACATTCAGTACTTC
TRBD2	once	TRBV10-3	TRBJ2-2	CAISALRSERGATGELFF	TGTGCCATCAGCGCCCTCCGATCCGAGCGGGGGGCCACCGGGGAGCTGTTTTTT
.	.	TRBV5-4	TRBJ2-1	CASSLVANEQFF	TGTGCCAGCAGCTTGGTGGCCAATGAGCAGTTCTTC
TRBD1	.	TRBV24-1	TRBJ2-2	CATSDSGTGYRDTGELFF	TGTGCCACCAGTGATTCGGGGACAGGGTACAGGGACACCGGGGAGCTGTTTTTT
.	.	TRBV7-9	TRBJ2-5	CASSRDSEQETQYF	TGTGCCAGCAGCCGGGACTCGGAACAAGAGACCCAGTACTTC
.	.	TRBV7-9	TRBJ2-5	CASSRQIRGRETQYF	TGTGCCAGCAGCCGCCAGATCCGAGGGAGAGAGACCCAGTACTTC
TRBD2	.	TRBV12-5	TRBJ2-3	CASGLGLRGSRTDTQYF	TGTGCTAGTGGTTTGGGATTGCGGGGGAGCCGCACAGATACGCAGTATTTT
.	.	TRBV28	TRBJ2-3	CASGTSTDTQYF	TGTGCCAGCGGGACTAGCACAGATACGCAGTATTTT
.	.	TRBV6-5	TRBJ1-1	CASSLANTEAFF	TGTGCCAGCAGTTTGGCTAACACTGAAGCTTTCTTT
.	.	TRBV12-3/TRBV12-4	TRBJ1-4	CASSLRSEKLFF	TGTGCCAGCAGCCTCCGGAGCGAAAAACTGTTTTTT
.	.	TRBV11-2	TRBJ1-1	CASSSPGTEAFF	TGTGCCAGCAGTTCACCGGGGACTGAAGCTTTCTTT
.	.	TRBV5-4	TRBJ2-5	CASSFPPGETQYF	TGTGCCAGCAGCTTTCCCCCGGGGGAGACCCAGTACTTC
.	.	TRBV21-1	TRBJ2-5	CASSKKAGGETQYF	TGTGCCAGCAGCAAAAAGGCAGGAGGAGAGACCCAGTACTTC
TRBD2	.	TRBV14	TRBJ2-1	CASSQVITSGGIYNEQFF	TGTGCCAGCAGCCAAGTTATCACTAGCGGGGGGATTTACAATGAGCAGTTCTTC
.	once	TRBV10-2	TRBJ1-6	CASSEPRGFIGRALDSPLHF	TGCGCCAGCAGTGAGCCGCGAGGTTTTATCGGCAGGGCCTTGGATTCACCCCTCCACTTT
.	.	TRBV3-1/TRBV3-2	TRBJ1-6	CASRLNLQSSYNSPLHF	TGTGCCAGCAGGCTTAACCTACAGAGCTCCTATAATTCACCCCTCCACTTT
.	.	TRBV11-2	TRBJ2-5	CASSPGLQETQYF	TGTGCCAGCAGCCCCGGACTCCAAGAGACCCAGTACTTC
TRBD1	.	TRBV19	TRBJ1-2	CASSVGQGGIYGYTF	TGTGCCAGTAGTGTCGGACAGGGGGGAATCTATGGCTACACCTTC
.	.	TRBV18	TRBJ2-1	CASSPRDRPSYNEQFF	TGTGCCAGCTCACCGCGGGACAGACCGTCCTACAATGAGCAGTTCTTC
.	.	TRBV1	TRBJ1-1	CTSSHGQGARWLTEAFF	TGCACCAGCAGCCACGGTCAGGGGGCTCGATGGTTGACTGAAGCTTTCTTT
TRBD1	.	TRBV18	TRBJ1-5	CASSKGQGSNQPQHF	TGTGCCAGCTCTAAGGGACAGGGAAGCAATCAGCCCCAGCATTTT
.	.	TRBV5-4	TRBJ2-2	CASSLFPRRGSGAGELFF	TGTGCCAGCAGCTTGTTCCCCCGCCGGGGTTCAGGCGCCGGGGAGCTGTTTTTT